Below are 30 T cell receptor beta chains sequenced from a single sample in a study of breast tumors, draining lymph nodes, adjacent tissues. MiXCR was run by TCRdb on the multiplex PCR reads, yielding one entry per CDR3 protein. The profile covers 200,000 to 300,000 distinct CDR3 sequences, with around 30% appearing a single time and more than 0.95% taken by the ten largest. The lymph nodes were axillary draining lymph nodes from breast cancer patients. The sequenced sample was axillary lymph node tissue. Receptor source: a female donor with breast cancer. Some clones in this sample may be carry-over from other donors' samples.

This clonotype was counted ten times or more. The J gene is TRBJ2-1, the V gene TRBV19; TRBD2 agrees at 11 bases. The germline gives CDR1 LNHDA, CDR2 SQIVND (reference sequence). CDR3 length equals 17 residues. With V trimmed by 7 bases and J by 0 bases, 8 bases remained unmatched. The CDR3 is CASNLAGGPSSYNEQFF. The CDR3 DNA reads as TGTGCCAGTAATTTAGCGGGAGGGCCTAGCTCCTACAATGAGCAGTTCTTC.

The sample holds many counts of this clonotype. The V gene is TRBV4-1, the J gene TRBJ2-5, with TRBD2 matching 7 bases. The CDR3 extends over 15 amino acids. In germline, CDR1 is MGHRA, CDR2 YSYEKL. V shed 2 bases, J shed 3 bases, and the junction held 6 bases outside the gene matches. CDR3 bases: TGCGCCAGCAGCCAAACGCGGGAGAGGGAAGAGACCCAGTACTTC. As protein: CASSQTREREETQYF.

With respect to this clonotype: It may be a read error: a sequence one base away is much more abundant. V is TRBV5-4 and J is TRBJ1-4; TRBD1 matches at 9 bases. CDR1 and CDR2 from the germline V gene are SGHNT and YYREEE (reference sequence). V dropped 4 bases and J dropped 3; count of bases not matched to a gene: 4. The CDR3 sequence is 15 residues long. For the CDR3, the DNA is TGTGCCAGCAGCGGGACAGGGCCCGCTAATGAAAAACTGTTTTTT. Its protein product is CASSGTGPANEKLFF.

This clonotype occurred many times. V gene TRBV6-6 combines with J gene TRBJ2-5, with 12 bases fitting TRBD2. Germline CDR1 is MNHNY and CDR2 is SVGAGI (reference sequence). CDR3 length equals 15 residues. The trim removed 6 bases at V and 2 bases at J, leaving 4 bases unmatched. Here the CDR3 DNA reads TGTGCCAGCAGCCCCGGACTAGCGGGACAAGAGACCCAGTACTTC. Amino acids: CASSPGLAGQETQYF.

This clonotype was seen many times. In DNA form, the CDR3 reads TGCAGTGCGGAAAAGCGGACTAGCGGGAGTACCCAGTACTTC. Its translation is CSAEKRTSGSTQYF. The chain combines TRBV20-1 with TRBJ2-5; TRBD2 agrees at 13 bases. The CDR3 totals 14 residues. V was clipped by 6 bases and J by 8 bases; unmatched bases: 9. Germline V CDR1 and CDR2: DFQATT, SNEGSKA (reference sequence).

With respect to this clonotype: A single base separates this from a much larger clone, so it may be a read error. The V call is TRBV6-5, the J call TRBJ2-3; the match to TRBD2 covers 8 bases. CDR3 size: 15 residues. In germline, CDR1 is MNHEY, CDR2 SVGAGI. CDR3 residues: CASSYKGLVTNTQYF. CDR3 coding DNA: TGTGCCAGCAGCTACAAGGGACTAGTCACAAATACGCAGTATTTT.

A word on this clonotype: Without the conserved terminal phenylalanine or tryptophan, this CDR3 likely stems from a read error. V gene TRBV7-9 combines with J gene TRBJ2-3; D is possibly TRBD1 (6 bases). CDR3 length: 14 amino acids. Germline-derived CDR1 and CDR2 are SEHNR and FQNEAQ (reference sequence). CDR3 sequence (DNA): TGTACCAGTGACGGCCAGGGGTACACAGATACGCAGTATCTT. Translation: CTSDGQGYTDTQYL.

This clonotype was observed at least ten times. The chain employs TRBV13 and TRBJ2-1; 7 bases line up with TRBD2. Germline lookup yields CDR1 PRHDT and CDR2 FYEKMQ (reference sequence). This CDR3 spans 12 amino acids. With V trimmed by 5 bases and J by 6 bases, 1 base remained unmatched. The CDR3 DNA reads as TGTGCCAGCAGCCGGACTAGCAATGAGCAGTTCTTC. This sequence encodes CASSRTSNEQFF. The full variable domain, with the rest looked up from reference TRBV13 and TRBJ2-1, is AAGVIQSPRHLIKEKRETATLKCYPIPRHDTVYWYQQGPGQDPQFLISFYEKMQSDKGSIPDRFSAQQFSDYHSELNMSSLELGDSALYFCASSRTSNEQFFGPGTRLTVL.

Regarding this clonotype: Germline is not matched at one junction end, which may reflect a read error. The rearrangement links TRBV6-5 to TRBJ2-7, with 9 bases that match TRBD2. The length of the CDR3 is 15 residues. Germline-derived CDR1 and CDR2 are MNHEY and SVGAGI. In DNA form, the CDR3 reads TGTGCCAGCAGTCACTCCTGGACTAGCGTCGGGGGGCAGTACTTC. Amino acid sequence: CASSHSWTSVGGQYF.

Of note for this clonotype: Compared with germline, one end of the junction differs, possibly owing to a read error. The genes are TRBV11-3 and TRBJ2-5; 12 bases map to TRBD2. The germline V gene encodes CDR1 SGHNT and CDR2 YENEEA. The CDR3 loop spans 16 amino acids. CDR3 bases: TGTGCCAACAGCTCCCACCCCCTAGCGGGAGGGAAGACCCAGTACTTC. It translates to CANSSHPLAGGKTQYF.

This clonotype was seen more than once but under ten times. A much larger clonotype is one base distant, so this may be a read error. The chain recombines TRBV19 with TRBJ2-7, with D unresolved. The germline V and J ends were trimmed by 4 bases and 2 bases, with 12 bases remaining between them. From germline, CDR1 is LNHDA and CDR2 SQIVND (reference sequence). The CDR3 has 14 amino acids. CDR3 nucleotide sequence: TGTGCCAGTAGTACCAGATCAGGAGCCTACGAGCAGTACTTC. Translation: CASSTRSGAYEQYF.

A remark on this clonotype: A read error may explain this, as a much larger clone is one base away. The final CDR3 position lacks the conserved phenylalanine or tryptophan, pointing to a likely read error. The J gene is TRBJ2-5, the V gene TRBV5-6; TRBD2 aligns across 7 bases. V lost 4 bases to trimming and J lost 4 bases; unmatched junction nucleotides: 16. Germline V gene data show CDR1 as SGHDT and CDR2 as YYEEEE. The CDR3 contains 17 residues. The CDR3 DNA follows: TGTGCCAGCAGCCCGGGGATGGGCGGGAGAAGAGGAGAGACCCAGTACCTC. This gives the protein CASSPGMGGRRGETQYL.

Details on this clonotype: The CDR3 does not end in the conserved phenylalanine or tryptophan, so this is likely a read error. This chain connects TRBV7-9 to TRBJ2-7; 8 bases map to TRBD2. V lost 8 bases and J lost 0; bases outside the gene matches: 9. The V gene's germline CDR1 is SEHNR and CDR2 FQNEAQ (reference sequence). This CDR3 comprises 15 residues. The CDR3 reads CASGRSGSASYEQYL. In DNA form, the CDR3 reads TGTGCCAGCGGCCGCAGCGGGAGCGCCTCCTACGAGCAGTACCTC.

This chain links TRBV30 with TRBJ2-1; D not certain. The CDR3 spans 12 residues. Germline lookup yields CDR1 GTSNPN and CDR2 SVGIG (reference sequence). Trimming left V 2 bases short and J 7 bases short, with 9 bases between. CDR3 residues: CAWSRRINEQFF. The CDR3 DNA reads TGTGCCTGGAGTAGACGAATTAATGAGCAGTTCTTC.

In this sample, this clonotype turned up many times. The chain carries TRBV5-6 and TRBJ1-6; perhaps TRBD1 as D (5 bases). V was pared by 0 bases and J by 8 bases, with 15 bases between. CDR3 length: 16 residues. The germline V gene encodes CDR1 SGHDT and CDR2 YYEEEE. CDR3 protein: CASSLGTGHTDSPLHF. In DNA, the CDR3 is TGTGCCAGCAGCTTGGGTACAGGTCATACGGATTCACCCCTCCACTTT.

Many counts were recorded for this clonotype. V is TRBV20-1 and J is TRBJ2-7, with 8 bases identical to TRBD2. Germline V gene sequence: CDR1 DFQATT, CDR2 SNEGSKA (reference sequence). With V trimmed by 1 base and J by 4 bases, 15 bases remained unmatched. CDR3 length: 17 amino acids. CDR3 residues: CSARGPKVPGGRYEQYF. The CDR3 nucleotides are TGCAGTGCTAGAGGGCCCAAAGTCCCGGGAGGGAGGTACGAGCAGTACTTC.

A word on this clonotype: Since a much larger clone is just one base distant, this may be a read error. This chain connects TRBV7-2 to TRBJ2-3; 9 nucleotides align to TRBD2. Germline CDR1 and CDR2: SGHTA and FQGNSA. This CDR3 is 15 amino acids long. This chain's CDR3 is CAGSQARLAADTQYF. The DNA for the CDR3 is TGTGCCGGCAGCCAGGCCCGACTAGCGGCAGATACGCAGTATTTT.

This clonotype has a count of ten or more. The rearrangement uses TRBV7-9 and TRBJ2-7, with no clear D. V dropped 0 bases and J dropped 6 bases, with 9 bases sitting between them. This CDR3 has 13 amino acids. Per germline, CDR1 SEHNR and CDR2 FQNEAQ (reference sequence). CDR3 nucleotides: TGTGCCAGCAGCTTAGCGGACGACATCGAGCAGTACTTC. It encodes CASSLADDIEQYF.

At least ten counts were recorded for this clonotype. The rearrangement links TRBV5-1 to TRBJ1-2; perhaps TRBD1 as D (5 bases). This CDR3 comprises 13 residues. Trimming took off 7 bases at V and 2 bases at J, with 12 bases between the two ends. The germline gives CDR1 SGHRS, CDR2 YFSETQ. Here the CDR3 reads CASRTEGNYGYTF. In nucleotides, the CDR3 is TGCGCCAGCCGAACGGAGGGGAACTATGGCTACACCTTC. The variable domain in full, completed from reference TRBV5-1 and TRBJ1-2, reads KAGVTQTPRYLIKTRGQQVTLSCSPISGHRSVSWYQQTPGQGLQFLFEYFSETQRNKGNFPGRFSGRQFSNSRSEMNVSTLELGDSALYLCASRTEGNYGYTFGSGTRLTVV.

This clonotype was seen at least ten times. The CDR3: CASSEVASGRPRNEQFF. The CDR3 coding sequence is TGTGCCAGCAGTGAAGTGGCTAGCGGGAGGCCTCGCAATGAGCAGTTCTTC. The chain employs TRBV2 and TRBJ2-1; 11 positions agree with TRBD2. The germline gives CDR1 SNHLY, CDR2 FYNNEI. V lost 1 base, J lost 6 bases, and 8 bases stayed unmatched. CDR3 size: 17 residues.

In its sample, this clonotype was seen many times. This sequence joins TRBV25-1 and TRBJ1-6; D remains ambiguous. Trimming cost V 9 bases and J 6 bases, with 12 bases left between them. CDR3 size: 13 residues. Germline-derived CDR1 and CDR2 are MGHDK and SYGVNS. The CDR3 DNA reads TGTGCCAGTCACGGCCTACTTAATTCACCCCTCCACTTT. It yields the protein CASHGLLNSPLHF. Full variable domain (remainder filled in from reference TRBV25-1 and TRBJ1-6): EADIYQTPRYLVIGTGKKITLECSQTMGHDKMYWYQQDPGMELHLIHYSYGVNSTEKGDLSSESTVSRIRTEHFPLTLESARPSHTSQYLCASHGLLNSPLHFGNGTRLTVT.

This clonotype was observed at least ten times. The CDR3 reads CASSLQETYEQYF. In nucleotides, the CDR3 is TGTGCCAGCAGCTTACAGGAAACCTACGAGCAGTACTTC. The gene calls are TRBV12-3 or TRBV12-4 and TRBJ2-7, with TRBD1 as a possible D gene (5 bases). The CDR3 has 13 amino acids. Trimming pared 6 bases from V and 2 bases from J, leaving 11 bases between.

This clonotype was seen repeatedly, ten times or more. The V and J genes are TRBV10-2 and TRBJ2-3, with 8 bases matching TRBD2. CDR1 is WSHSY, CDR2 SAAADI, per germline. The CDR3 is 15 amino acids. V lost 10 bases to trimming and J lost 4 bases; unmatched junction nucleotides: 13. The CDR3 loop is CATASGGSISDTQYF. The CDR3 nucleotides are TGCGCCACTGCCTCGGGGGGGAGTATTTCAGATACGCAGTATTTT.

Worth noting for this clonotype: Given a much more abundant clone one base away, this may be a read error. V gene TRBV5-6 combines with J gene TRBJ2-1; no clear D. CDR3 length equals 11 residues. Germline-derived CDR1 and CDR2 are SGHDT and YYEEEE. The CDR3 loop reads CASSEYNDQFF. CDR3 DNA sequence: TGTGCCAGCTCAGAGTACAATGACCAGTTCTTC.

This clonotype was recorded at least ten times. This CDR3 reads CSARSNPRGRDTGELFF. Written as DNA, the CDR3 is TGCAGTGCTAGATCCAACCCCAGGGGAAGGGACACCGGGGAGCTGTTTTTT. The chain joins TRBV20-1 to TRBJ2-2; a weak D match, TRBD1 (6 bases). This CDR3 is 17 amino acids long. Germline V gene lookup returns CDR1 DFQATT and CDR2 SNEGSKA (reference sequence). The germline V and J ends were trimmed by 2 bases and 3 bases, with 19 bases remaining between them.

Note on this clonotype: The junction shows a germline mismatch at one end, possibly a read error. V and J are TRBV9 and TRBJ1-1; D may be TRBD1 (6 bases). The CDR3 is made up of 14 amino acids. Germline V lookup: CDR1 SGDLS, CDR2 YYNGEE. CDR3 nucleotides: TGTGCCAGCAGCGTAGCCGAGGGTCAGGGGACCCCTATCTTT. Its translation: CASSVAEGQGTPIF.

As for this clonotype: This clone may be a read error of a much larger clone one base away. This chain uses TRBV6-4 with TRBJ2-1; the D is unclear. The length of the CDR3 is 14 residues. V shed 10 bases and J shed 6 bases, with 19 bases lying between them. Germline V gene lookup returns CDR1 MRHNA and CDR2 SNTAGT. CDR3 amino acids: CATTHISVGNEQFF. CDR3 nucleotide sequence: TGTGCCACCACTCACATTTCGGTAGGCAATGAGCAGTTCTTC.

This chain links TRBV27 with TRBJ2-3; 7 bases map to TRBD2. This CDR3 is built from 17 residues. After removal of 5 bases from V and 2 bases from J, the junction contained 13 bases not matched to a gene. CDR1 is MNHEY and CDR2 is SMNVEV in the germline V gene (reference sequence). CDR3 amino acids: CASSLRTSVAITDTQYF. In nucleotides, the CDR3 is TGTGCCAGCAGTCTACGGACTAGTGTAGCTATCACAGATACGCAGTATTTT.

This chain joins TRBV20-1 and TRBJ1-4, with D unclear. Trimming stripped 2 bases from V and 4 bases from J, with 11 bases between. Germline CDR1 and CDR2: DFQATT and SNEGSKA (reference sequence). The CDR3 runs 14 residues. The CDR3 DNA sequence: TGCAGTGCTAGACCTAGACTGAATAATGAAAAACTGTTTTTT. This encodes CSARPRLNNEKLFF.

Comment on this clonotype: A read error may be the cause here, since a much bigger clone is one base away. V gene TRBV20-1 combines with J gene TRBJ2-1; D perhaps matches TRBD1 (5 bases). CDR1 and CDR2 from the germline V gene are DFQATT and SNEGSKA (reference sequence). V gave up 5 bases and J gave up 5 bases, with 16 bases separating them. The CDR3 runs 14 residues. The CDR3 loop is CSARLGKGHNEQFF. CDR3 nucleotide sequence: TGCAGTGCTCGCCTAGGAAAGGGGCACAATGAGCAGTTCTTC.